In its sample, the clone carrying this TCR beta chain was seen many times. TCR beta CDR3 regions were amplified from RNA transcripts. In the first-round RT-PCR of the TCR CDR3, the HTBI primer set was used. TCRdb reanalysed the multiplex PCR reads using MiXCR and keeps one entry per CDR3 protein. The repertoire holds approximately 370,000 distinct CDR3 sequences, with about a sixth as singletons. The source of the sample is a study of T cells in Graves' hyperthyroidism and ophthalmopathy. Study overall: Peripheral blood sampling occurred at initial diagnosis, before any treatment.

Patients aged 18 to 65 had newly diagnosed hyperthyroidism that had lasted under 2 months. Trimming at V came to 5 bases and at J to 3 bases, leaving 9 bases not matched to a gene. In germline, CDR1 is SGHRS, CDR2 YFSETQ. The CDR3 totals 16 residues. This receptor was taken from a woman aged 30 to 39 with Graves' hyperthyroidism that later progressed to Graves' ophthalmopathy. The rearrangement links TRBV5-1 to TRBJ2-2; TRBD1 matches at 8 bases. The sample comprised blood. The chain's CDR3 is CASRRQGTGDTGELFF. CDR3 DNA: TGCGCCAGCAGACGACAGGGGACTGGGGACACCGGGGAGCTGTTTTTT.